The 26 T cell receptor beta chains given below trace back to one sample, sequenced in a study of T-cell memory formation after mild COVID-19 listed by TCRdb under 2021. Libraries were prepared through 5' RACE. The sequencer listed for this sample is Illumina NovaSeq 6000. Through fastp at Q25 and MiXCR, TCRdb rebuilt clones from the public reads, retaining in-frame beta chains. CDR3 protein duplicates are merged, each entry listing the most common genes and DNA. Present in this sample are approximately 150,000 distinct CDR3 sequences, 5.5% to 7% of which were seen just once. The ten most abundant clones make up more than 2% of the sample. Sequencing was performed on PBMCs or a T cell subset sorted from them (not recorded which). These receptors all come from an adult woman who had mild COVID-19 (a few samples of this study predate the infection). The sample titles of this study are shuffled in the database, so cell type and time point are left out; the donor was told from shared clones.

This clonotype has at least ten counts. This CDR3 is CASHDRGENTGELFF. The CDR3 DNA follows: TGTGCCAGCCACGACAGGGGTGAAAACACCGGGGAGCTGTTTTTT. This chain joins TRBV6-2 or TRBV6-3 and TRBJ2-2, with 8 bases that match TRBD1. This CDR3 spans 15 amino acids. Germline values: CDR1 MNHEY, CDR2 SVGEGT. V trimming: 8 bases; J trimming: 2 bases; junction bases outside the gene matches: 7.

The rearrangement joins TRBV5-1 to TRBJ1-3; no clear D. The length of the CDR3 is 14 residues. V was clipped by 0 bases and J by 9 bases, with 13 bases between them. CDR1 is SGHRS, CDR2 YFSETQ, per germline. This CDR3 reads CASSLGTDLGTIYF. CDR3 nucleotide sequence: TGCGCCAGCAGCTTGGGTACGGACCTGGGCACCATATATTTT.

This clonotype was found a few times. V usage is TRBV11-2 and J usage is TRBJ2-3, with no clear D. Trimming cost V 2 bases and J 5 bases, with 8 bases left between them. Germline CDR1 and CDR2: SGHAT and FQNNGV. The CDR3 has 13 residues. CDR3 sequence: CASSLLGLDTQYF. DNA for the CDR3: TGTGCCAGCAGCTTATTGGGTTTAGATACGCAGTATTTT.

Ten or more counts support this clonotype. This chain links TRBV5-1 with TRBJ2-5; maybe TRBD1 (5 bases). CDR1 and CDR2 from the germline V gene are SGHRS and YFSETQ. The CDR3 has 14 amino acids. Trimming took off 4 bases at V and 1 base at J, with 11 bases between the two ends. CDR3: CASSHQGVQETQYF. The CDR3 coding sequence is TGCGCCAGCAGCCACCAGGGTGTCCAAGAGACCCAGTACTTC. Combining the CDR3 with reference TRBV5-1 and TRBJ2-5 gives the whole variable domain KAGVTQTPRYLIKTRGQQVTLSCSPISGHRSVSWYQQTPGQGLQFLFEYFSETQRNKGNFPGRFSGRQFSNSRSEMNVSTLELGDSALYLCASSHQGVQETQYFGPGTRLLVL.

This clonotype was recorded a few times. The genes are TRBV9 and TRBJ2-7, with TRBD2 identical over 8 bases. In germline, CDR1 is SGDLS, CDR2 YYNGEE. V lost 0 bases, J lost 2 bases, and 13 bases stayed unmatched. CDR3 length: 18 residues. CDR3 bases: TGTGCCAGCAGCGTAGGAGTTTCCACGGGAGGGGTAACCTACGAGCAGTACTTC. The encoded protein is CASSVGVSTGGVTYEQYF.

The sample holds many counts of this clonotype. This chain uses TRBV20-1 with TRBJ1-2; D is ambiguous. Per the germline V gene, CDR1 is DFQATT and CDR2 is SNEGSKA (reference sequence). The CDR3 covers 13 residues. V was cut by 6 bases and J by 5 bases, with 16 bases left in between. The CDR3, as DNA: TGCAGTGCAAGCGACATCCCCCCTTATGGCTACACCTTC. This gives the protein CSASDIPPYGYTF.

This clonotype was observed at least ten times. The J gene is TRBJ1-5, the V gene TRBV30; D not resolved. The CDR3 contains 13 residues. Germline loops: CDR1 GTSNPN, CDR2 SVGIG (reference sequence). V was trimmed by 1 base and J by 6 bases, leaving 10 bases between them. This CDR3 is CAWSAEMGQPQHF. The CDR3 bases are TGTGCCTGGAGTGCAGAGATGGGTCAGCCCCAGCATTTT.

CDR3 region: CASRPLREMNEQFF. The CDR3 DNA reads TGTGCCAGCAGGCCTCTACGGGAGATGAATGAGCAGTTCTTC. The chain links TRBV6-6 to TRBJ2-1, with D possibly TRBD2 on 6 matching bases. V was shortened by 6 bases and J by 7 bases, with 16 bases between the two germline ends. The germline V gene encodes CDR1 MNHNY and CDR2 SVGAGI (reference sequence). The CDR3 has 14 amino acids.

This clonotype has at least ten counts. This chain joins TRBV7-2 and TRBJ2-5; D is possibly TRBD2 (6 bases). Germline CDR1 is SGHTA and CDR2 is FQGNSA. Between the trimmed V and J ends, which lost 4 bases and 0 bases, there was a span of 18 bases. The CDR3 extends over 17 amino acids. CDR3 amino acids: CASSSLRTTRYQETQYF. CDR3 nucleotide sequence: TGTGCCAGCAGCTCCCTGCGGACTACCCGGTACCAAGAGACCCAGTACTTC.

This clonotype was counted at least ten times. The J gene is TRBJ2-1, the V gene TRBV5-1; TRBD2 matches 9 bases. The CDR3 length is 16 residues. After removal of 2 bases from V and 7 bases from J, the junction contained 10 bases not matched to a gene. Germline V gene lookup returns CDR1 SGHRS and CDR2 YFSETQ. In nucleotides, the CDR3 is TGCGCCAGCAGCTTATTAGGTAGCGGGAGTTCTAATGAGCAGTTCTTC. Encoded protein: CASSLLGSGSSNEQFF.

This clonotype was observed many times. The gene calls are TRBV5-1 and TRBJ2-7, with 7 bases lining up with TRBD1. Germline-derived CDR1 and CDR2 are SGHRS and YFSETQ. The CDR3 runs 17 residues. The trim removed 0 bases at V and 0 bases at J, leaving 9 bases unmatched. The CDR3 sequence is CASSLEGWGQNSYEQYF. DNA for the CDR3: TGCGCCAGCAGCTTGGAGGGGTGGGGACAGAACTCCTACGAGCAGTACTTC. The complete variable domain, with remaining parts taken from reference TRBV5-1 and TRBJ2-7, reads KAGVTQTPRYLIKTRGQQVTLSCSPISGHRSVSWYQQTPGQGLQFLFEYFSETQRNKGNFPGRFSGRQFSNSRSEMNVSTLELGDSALYLCASSLEGWGQNSYEQYFGPGTRLTVT.

The genes are TRBV29-1 and TRBJ1-5, with 7 bases lining up with TRBD1. CDR1 and CDR2 (germline): SQVTM, ANQGSEA. The CDR3 is 13 amino acids. V lost 7 bases and J lost 4; bases outside the gene matches: 7. CDR3 region: CSAGWTGNQPQHF. CDR3 bases: TGCAGCGCCGGATGGACAGGAAATCAGCCCCAGCATTTT.

This clonotype was detected many times. The rearrangement uses TRBV29-1 and TRBJ2-1, with D perhaps TRBD2 (5 bases). Germline V gives CDR1 SQVTM, CDR2 ANQGSEA. This CDR3 is built from 11 residues. The V and J ends lost 7 bases and 7 bases respectively, with 11 bases between them. CDR3: CSGVRGNEQFF. CDR3 coding DNA: TGCAGCGGCGTTCGGGGTAATGAGCAGTTCTTC.

This clonotype was observed a few times. This chain links TRBV12-3 or TRBV12-4 with TRBJ2-3; D perhaps matches TRBD2 (6 bases). V shed 6 bases and J shed 4 bases, with 14 bases lying between them. The CDR3 is 14 amino acids. CDR3 coding DNA: TGTGCCAGCAGGCAGGCGGTAGCGGCAGATACGCAGTATTTT. It yields the protein CASRQAVAADTQYF.

The chain uses TRBV6-1 and TRBJ1-2; D is unresolved. V was trimmed by 2 bases and J by 5 bases, leaving 9 bases between them. The CDR3 has 13 residues. CDR1 is MNHNS and CDR2 is SASEGT in the germline V gene. CDR3 amino acids: CASSEREVYGYTF. In DNA, the CDR3 is TGTGCCAGCAGTGAAAGAGAAGTATATGGCTACACCTTC.

This clonotype was seen a few times. The chain joins TRBV25-1 to TRBJ2-7, with D possibly being TRBD1 (5 bases). CDR1 is MGHDK, CDR2 SYGVNS, per germline. The CDR3 has 14 amino acids. With 9 bases removed from V and 1 base from J, the gap between germline ends came to 16 bases. The CDR3 reads CARSTLTESYEQYF. CDR3 coding DNA: TGTGCCAGAAGCACATTGACAGAGTCCTACGAGCAGTACTTC.

This clonotype has a handful of counts. This CDR3 reads CSVEKTGPTYGYTF. The CDR3 nucleotides are TGCAGCGTTGAAAAAACCGGACCTACCTATGGCTACACCTTC. The rearrangement joins TRBV29-1 to TRBJ1-2; no firm D call. Germline V gene data show CDR1 as SQVTM and CDR2 as ANQGSEA. The CDR3 contains 14 residues. The V and J ends lost 2 bases and 4 bases respectively, with 14 bases between them.

In this sample, this clonotype turned up many times. The rearrangement links TRBV18 to TRBJ2-6, with a tentative D call TRBD2 (6 bases). The CDR3 sequence is 17 residues long. The germline CDR1 and CDR2 sequences are KGHSH and LQKENI. Trimming removed 0 bases from V and 3 bases from J, with 12 bases in between. The CDR3 bases are TGTGCCAGCTCACCACCCCGGGGAGGAGGTGGGGCCAACGTCCTGACTTTC. Amino acids: CASSPPRGGGGANVLTF.

V and J are TRBV7-2 and TRBJ2-3, with D unresolved. Trimming shortened V by 5 bases and J by 10 bases, and 16 bases separated the two germline ends. The CDR3 sequence is 13 residues long. Germline V gives CDR1 SGHTA, CDR2 FQGNSA. DNA for the CDR3: TGTGCCAGCAGCAACCTCCTCCCCGTCCCGCAGTATTTT. It codes for CASSNLLPVPQYF.

This clonotype was seen a few times. The rearrangement joins TRBV6-5 to TRBJ2-7; tentative D call: TRBD2 (6 bases). There are 13 residues in the CDR3. The V end was cut by 8 bases, the J end by 6 bases, with 17 bases between. Per the germline V gene, CDR1 is MNHEY and CDR2 is SVGAGI. Here the CDR3 reads CASGGSGVGEQYF. The CDR3 coding sequence is TGTGCCAGCGGAGGGTCGGGAGTTGGCGAGCAGTACTTC.

This clonotype appeared a few times. This chain connects TRBV5-4 to TRBJ1-2; 7 positions match TRBD1. Germline assignment: CDR1 SGHNT and CDR2 YYREEE (reference sequence). J was trimmed by 5 bases and V by 5 bases; bases with no gene match: 6. This CDR3 comprises 13 residues. CDR3 bases: TGTGCCAGCAGTCCCGACAGGGCATATGGCTACACCTTC. It is translated as CASSPDRAYGYTF.

In this sample, this clonotype turned up a few times. The rearrangement uses TRBV6-2 or TRBV6-3 and TRBJ2-3; 8 positions match TRBD1. This CDR3 is built from 12 residues. V lost 7 bases and J lost 6; bases outside the gene matches: 3. CDR1 is MNHEY and CDR2 is SVGEGT in the germline V gene. The CDR3 sequence: CASNTGGDTQYF. The CDR3 region has the DNA TGTGCCAGCAATACAGGGGGTGATACGCAGTATTTT.

Of note for this clonotype: A read error may explain this, as a much larger clone is one base away. The chain carries TRBV7-9 and TRBJ1-1; D gene unclear. Germline V gives CDR1 SEHNR, CDR2 FQNEAQ (reference sequence). The CDR3 contains 13 residues. CDR3 nucleotides: TGTGCCAGCAGCGCCCCCGTGTTCACTGAAGCTTCCTTT. It is translated as CASSAPVFTEASF.

This clonotype showed up just a few times. V gene TRBV7-3 combines with J gene TRBJ2-1; TRBD2 aligns across 7 bases. V gave up 1 base and J gave up 8 bases; unmatched junction bases: 8. The length of the CDR3 is 15 residues. CDR1 SGHTA and CDR2 FQGTGA come from the germline V gene. The CDR3 is CASSLRLAVGDEQFF. The CDR3 bases are TGTGCCAGCAGCTTAAGGCTAGCGGTAGGGGATGAGCAGTTCTTC.

V usage is TRBV5-6 and J usage is TRBJ2-7; a weak D match, TRBD1 (6 bases). From germline, CDR1 is SGHDT and CDR2 YYEEEE. The CDR3 covers 16 residues. V lost 4 bases, J lost 3 bases, and 20 bases lay in between. In DNA form, the CDR3 reads TGTGCCAGCAGCACGGACAGTCTCCATATGCGCTACGAGCAGTACTTC. It translates to CASSTDSLHMRYEQYF.

This clonotype turned up a few times. The genes are TRBV12-3 or TRBV12-4 and TRBJ2-1; D perhaps matches TRBD2 (5 bases). Deletions cut 2 bases from V and 9 bases from J, with 14 bases between. The CDR3 runs to 14 residues. The CDR3 sequence is CASSLTRTTTEQFF. The CDR3 nucleotides are TGTGCCAGCAGTTTAACTAGAACTACTACTGAGCAGTTCTTC.